These 7 T cell receptor beta chains originate from one sample sequenced in a study of T cell repertoires in cytomegalovirus infection. A single record per CDR3 protein comes from TCRdb applying MiXCR to the reads. The table has about 830,000 distinct CDR3 sequences, about 31% seen once. No antigen is known for these receptors. Source: cultured CD8+ T cells from PBMCs, taken from culture after CMV antigen stimulation. Receptors originate from a human donor in good health (CMV status not recorded). Some clones in this sample may be carry-over from other donors' samples.

The chain couples TRBV7-2 to TRBJ1-3; no clear D gene. This CDR3 has 17 amino acids. The ends were cut back, 1 base at V and 0 bases at J, with 13 bases in the middle. Germline V lookup: CDR1 SGHTA, CDR2 FQGNSA. CDR3 bases: TGTGCCAGCAGCTTAGATAATACAGTGAGCTCTGGAAACACCATATATTTT. Amino acids: CASSLDNTVSSGNTIYF.

This clonotype was counted only a few times. The chain is built from TRBV10-2 and TRBJ2-1, with TRBD1 matching over 7 bases. CDR3 length: 15 residues. The V segment lost 7 bases and the J segment 7 bases; nucleotides outside the gene matches: 13. Germline CDR1 WSHSY, CDR2 SAAADI. The CDR3 DNA follows: TGCGCCAGCAACAACAGGGGCTCCACCCAAAATGAGCAGTTCTTC. It translates to CASNNRGSTQNEQFF.

Many counts were recorded for this clonotype. This chain connects TRBV7-2 to TRBJ1-6; no clear D. Germline CDR1 SGHTA, CDR2 FQGNSA. Trimming took 3 bases from V and 0 from J, leaving 15 bases between them. The CDR3 spans 18 residues. The CDR3 region has the DNA TGTGCCAGCAGCTTTGAGACGGATCTTAGCTCCTATAATTCACCCCTCCACTTT. Encoded protein: CASSFETDLSSYNSPLHF. Filled out from reference TRBV7-2 and TRBJ1-6, the complete variable domain reads GAGVSQSPSNKVTEKGKDVELRCDPISGHTALYWYRQSLGQGLEFLIYFQGNSAPDKSGLPSDRFSAERTGGSVSTLTIQRTQQEDSAVYLCASSFETDLSSYNSPLHFGNGTRLTVT.

The chain carries TRBV4-2 and TRBJ2-1; D call uncertain. The CDR3 totals 17 residues. The V end was cut by 0 bases, the J end by 6 bases, with 18 bases between. Germline CDR1 LGHNA, CDR2 YNFKEQ. CDR3 sequence: CASSQDLVGLLGNEQFF. The DNA of the CDR3 is TGTGCCAGCAGCCAAGATTTAGTGGGGTTGCTAGGCAATGAGCAGTTCTTC.

On this clonotype: At one end the junction does not follow the germline gene, possibly because of a read error. This sequence joins TRBV2 and TRBJ2-1; TRBD2 agrees at 7 bases. This CDR3 has 13 amino acids. Germline CDR1 is SNHLY and CDR2 is FYNNEI. The DNA of the CDR3 is TGTGCCAGCATGAGTCTGGGGGGGAATGAGCGGTTCTTC. This codes for CASMSLGGNERFF.

The chain combines TRBV19 with TRBJ2-3; 7 bases agree with TRBD2. CDR3 length: 15 residues. Germline loops: CDR1 LNHDA, CDR2 SQIVND (reference sequence). V shed 7 bases, J shed 2 bases, and the junction held 9 bases outside the gene matches. CDR3 region: CASTWGGSNTDTQYF. The CDR3 bases are TGTGCCAGTACCTGGGGGGGGTCTAACACAGATACGCAGTATTTT. Looking up the rest from reference TRBV19 and TRBJ2-3 gives the full variable domain: DGGITQSPKYLFRKEGQNVTLSCEQNLNHDAMYWYRQDPGQGLRLIYYSQIVNDFQKGDIAEGYSVSREKKESFPLTVTSAQKNPTAFYLCASTWGGSNTDTQYFGPGTRLTVL.

This clonotype occurred once. A clone one base away is much larger, so this may be a read error. CDR3 nucleotides: TGTGCCAGCAGTCCGGACAGGGGGCAGAAAACTGAAGCTTTCTTT. Translation gives CASSPDRGQKTEAFF. V and J are TRBV12-3 or TRBV12-4 and TRBJ1-1; 11 bases align to TRBD1. The ends lost 5 bases at V and 5 bases at J; junction bases unmatched: 7. CDR3 size: 15 residues.